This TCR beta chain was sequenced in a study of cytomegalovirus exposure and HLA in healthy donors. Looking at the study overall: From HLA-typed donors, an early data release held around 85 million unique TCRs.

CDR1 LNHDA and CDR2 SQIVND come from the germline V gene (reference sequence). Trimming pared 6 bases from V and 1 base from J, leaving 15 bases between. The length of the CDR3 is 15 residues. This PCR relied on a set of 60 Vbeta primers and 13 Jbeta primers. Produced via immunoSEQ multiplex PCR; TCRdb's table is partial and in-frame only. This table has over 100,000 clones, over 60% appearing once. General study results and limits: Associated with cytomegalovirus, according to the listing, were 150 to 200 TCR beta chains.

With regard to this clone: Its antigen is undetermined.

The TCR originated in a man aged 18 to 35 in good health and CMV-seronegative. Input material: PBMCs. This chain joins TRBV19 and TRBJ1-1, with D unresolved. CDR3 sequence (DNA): TGTGCCAGTAGCCCTCACGCGGGAGGGAACACTGAAGCTTTCTTT. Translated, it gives CASSPHAGGNTEAFF.